This entry lists 22 T cell receptor beta chains sequenced from one sample in a study of human T cells and chemical hapten exposure. TCRdb recomputed calls from the RACE reads with MiXCR, one row per CDR3 protein. The profile shows 39,000 or so distinct CDR3 sequences, 4% of them singletons. Time point meaning: patch test 1, 2 weeks after DPC sensitization. The treatment is: therapeutic diphenylcyclopropenone sensitization with weekly scalp DPC. From whole blood left unfractionated, total RNA was extracted. The specimen comprised whole blood, sampled in connection with sensitization to the hapten diphenylcyclopropenone (DPC). These receptors all come from a man between 50 and 59 years old with alopecia areata. Some clones in this sample may be carry-over from other donors' samples.

This clonotype came up many times. The chain employs TRBV28 and TRBJ2-7, with D possibly TRBD1 on 5 matching bases. CDR1 MDHEN and CDR2 SYDVKM come from the germline V gene. V lost 7 bases and J 1 base, leaving 14 bases between the germline ends. The CDR3 has 14 amino acids. CDR3 sequence: CASTPGSRSYEQYF. The CDR3 nucleotides read TGTGCCAGCACCCCAGGGTCCCGATCCTACGAGCAGTACTTC. The entire variable domain, with the rest obtained from reference TRBV28 and TRBJ2-7, is as follows: DVKVTQSSRYLVKRTGEKVFLECVQDMDHENMFWYRQDPGLGLRLIYFSYDVKMKEKGDIPEGYSVSREKKERFSLILESASTNQTSMYLCASTPGSRSYEQYFGPGTRLTVT.

This clonotype was seen at least ten times. This chain uses TRBV18 with TRBJ2-1, with a possible D match to TRBD1 (5 bases). Per the germline V gene, CDR1 is KGHSH and CDR2 is LQKENI. This CDR3 is 15 amino acids long. Trimming pared 2 bases from V and 8 bases from J, leaving 16 bases between. The CDR3 bases are TGTGCCAGCTCACCAGAGTTACACAGGATGGATGAGCAGTTCTTC. It is translated as CASSPELHRMDEQFF. Combining the CDR3 with reference TRBV18 and TRBJ2-1 gives the whole variable domain NAGVMQNPRHLVRRRGQEARLRCSPMKGHSHVYWYRQLPEEGLKFMVYLQKENIIDESGMPKERFSAEFPKEGPSILRIQQVVRGDSAAYFCASSPELHRMDEQFFGPGTRLTVL.

Ten or more counts support this clonotype. V is TRBV5-1 and J is TRBJ1-1; 7 bases match TRBD1. V lost 3 bases to trimming and J lost 5 bases; unmatched junction nucleotides: 7. Germline V CDR1 and CDR2: SGHRS, YFSETQ. This CDR3 spans 14 amino acids. In DNA, the CDR3 is TGCGCCAGCAGCTCGGGACAGACGAGGACTGAAGCTTTCTTT. Amino acid sequence: CASSSGQTRTEAFF.

This clonotype came up many times. CDR3 sequence: CASRSFLGLAGESSDTQYF. For the CDR3, the DNA is TGTGCCAGCAGGTCGTTCCTTGGACTAGCGGGAGAGAGCTCAGATACGCAGTATTTT. V usage is TRBV6-1 and J usage is TRBJ2-3; 13 bases align to TRBD2. Germline CDR1 is MNHNS and CDR2 is SASEGT. The CDR3 is 19 residues long. V lost 6 bases to trimming and J lost 4 bases; unmatched junction nucleotides: 16.

The table lists this clonotype with many counts. The chain employs TRBV7-8 and TRBJ2-7, with D possibly TRBD2 on 6 matching bases. V lost 1 base, J lost 2 bases, and 15 bases lay in between. Germline V gives CDR1 SGHVS, CDR2 FQNEAQ. The CDR3 consists of 16 residues. CDR3 bases: TGTGCCAGCAGCTTAGGGGATAGCGGAACGGCCTACGAGCAGTACTTC. This codes for CASSLGDSGTAYEQYF.

This clonotype was picked up many times. This chain joins TRBV24-1 and TRBJ2-1; TRBD1 matches 8 bases. The CDR3 extends over 19 amino acids. Germline loops: CDR1 KGHDR, CDR2 SFDVKD. Trimming at V came to 1 base and at J to 0 bases, leaving 10 bases not matched to a gene. This CDR3 reads CATSDLGQGDLNSYNEQFF. The CDR3 DNA is TGTGCCACCAGTGATTTAGGACAGGGTGACTTAAACTCCTACAATGAGCAGTTCTTC.

This clonotype came up many times. The genes are TRBV10-3 and TRBJ2-7; 8 nucleotides match TRBD1. This CDR3 is 14 amino acids long. With 2 bases clipped from V and 2 bases from J, the junction kept 2 bases outside the gene matches. CDR1 ENHRY and CDR2 SYGVKD come from the germline V gene. CDR3 in amino acids: CAISEDRGAYEQYF. In nucleotides, the CDR3 is TGTGCCATCAGTGAGGACAGGGGCGCCTACGAGCAGTACTTC.

In its sample, this clonotype was seen many times. The chain joins TRBV7-2 to TRBJ2-7; TRBD2 matches 14 bases. From germline, CDR1 is SGHTA and CDR2 FQGNSA. After removal of 1 base from V and 1 base from J, the junction contained 6 bases not matched to a gene. The CDR3 extends over 18 amino acids. CDR3 sequence reads: CASSLVGTSGSSSYEQYF. CDR3 coding DNA: TGTGCCAGCAGCTTAGTTGGGACTAGCGGGAGCTCGTCCTACGAGCAGTACTTC. The full variable domain, completed using reference TRBV7-2 and TRBJ2-7, is GAGVSQSPSNKVTEKGKDVELRCDPISGHTALYWYRQSLGQGLEFLIYFQGNSAPDKSGLPSDRFSAERTGGSVSTLTIQRTQQEDSAVYLCASSLVGTSGSSSYEQYFGPGTRLTVT.

Only a few counts were recorded for this clonotype. The rearrangement joins TRBV5-1 to TRBJ2-1; D is ambiguous. This CDR3 is built from 12 residues. V dropped 3 bases and J dropped 9 bases, with 10 bases sitting between them. Per the germline V gene, CDR1 is SGHRS and CDR2 is YFSETQ. CDR3 in DNA: TGCGCCAGCAGCTACGATTGGGGTGAGCAGTTCTTC. Its translation is CASSYDWGEQFF.

Ten or more counts support this clonotype. The chain employs TRBV28 and TRBJ1-5, with TRBD1 identical over 7 bases. This CDR3 has 15 residues. J lost 2 bases, V lost 1 base, and 2 bases had no gene match. In germline, CDR1 is MDHEN, CDR2 SYDVKM. In nucleotides, the CDR3 is TGTGCCAGCAGTTTATTTCAGGGGGGCAATCAGCCCCAGCATTTT. It yields the protein CASSLFQGGNQPQHF. Supplemented by reference TRBV28 and TRBJ1-5, the full variable domain reads DVKVTQSSRYLVKRTGEKVFLECVQDMDHENMFWYRQDPGLGLRLIYFSYDVKMKEKGDIPEGYSVSREKKERFSLILESASTNQTSMYLCASSLFQGGNQPQHFGDGTRLSIL.

In its sample, this clonotype was seen many times. This rearrangement joins TRBV10-1 to TRBJ2-7, with TRBD1 as a possible D gene (5 bases). CDR1 and CDR2 from the germline V gene are WNHNN and SYGVQD (reference sequence). The CDR3 sequence is 14 residues long. The V end lost 0 bases, the J end lost 3 bases, and 9 bases lay between the germline ends. The CDR3 protein is CASSESFQGYEQYF. The DNA for the CDR3 is TGCGCCAGCAGTGAGTCGTTTCAGGGCTACGAGCAGTACTTC.

This clonotype was recorded at least ten times. The chain has TRBV20-1 and TRBJ2-1; D is unresolved. V lost 1 base and J lost 5, with 18 bases in between. The CDR3 length is 16 residues. The germline V gene encodes CDR1 DFQATT and CDR2 SNEGSKA (reference sequence). CDR3 region: CSARALEQTYNNEQFF. CDR3 coding DNA: TGCAGTGCTAGAGCGTTGGAACAGACCTACAACAATGAGCAGTTCTTC.

This clonotype was counted many times. The chain uses TRBV28 and TRBJ2-1; TRBD1 might be the D (6 bases). The CDR3 is 15 residues long. The V and J ends lost 6 bases and 4 bases respectively, with 16 bases between them. CDR1 MDHEN and CDR2 SYDVKM come from the germline V gene. The CDR3 loop is CASRPGATDYNEQFF. Written as DNA, the CDR3 is TGTGCCAGCAGACCAGGGGCGACAGATTACAATGAGCAGTTCTTC. Full variable domain (remainder filled in from reference TRBV28 and TRBJ2-1): DVKVTQSSRYLVKRTGEKVFLECVQDMDHENMFWYRQDPGLGLRLIYFSYDVKMKEKGDIPEGYSVSREKKERFSLILESASTNQTSMYLCASRPGATDYNEQFFGPGTRLTVL.

This clonotype was detected a few times. This sequence joins TRBV28 and TRBJ1-5; tentative D call: TRBD1 (5 bases). Trimming took off 7 bases at V and 5 bases at J, with 15 bases between the two ends. The CDR3 has 14 residues. CDR1 is MDHEN and CDR2 is SYDVKM in the germline V gene. Here the CDR3 DNA reads TGTGCCAGCACAATTGCAGGGATGCATCAGCCCCAGCATTTT. Amino acid sequence: CASTIAGMHQPQHF. Supplemented by reference TRBV28 and TRBJ1-5, the full variable domain reads DVKVTQSSRYLVKRTGEKVFLECVQDMDHENMFWYRQDPGLGLRLIYFSYDVKMKEKGDIPEGYSVSREKKERFSLILESASTNQTSMYLCASTIAGMHQPQHFGDGTRLSIL.

This clonotype has at least ten counts. The chain couples TRBV7-9 to TRBJ2-7, with D tentatively TRBD2 (5 bases). CDR3 length: 12 residues. With 1 base removed from V and 5 bases from J, the gap between germline ends came to 6 bases. Germline assignment: CDR1 SEHNR and CDR2 FQNEAQ (reference sequence). CDR3 loop: CASSLGGHEQYF. The CDR3 nucleotides are TGTGCCAGCAGCTTAGGCGGGCACGAGCAGTACTTC.

This clonotype showed up many times. The chain carries TRBV12-3 or TRBV12-4 and TRBJ2-7; tentatively, D is TRBD2 (6 bases). The V gene lost 7 bases and the J gene lost 3 bases, with 19 bases spanning the gap. CDR3 length: 15 amino acids. For the CDR3, the DNA is TGTGCCAGCACTTACCAGGACTACCGAAGCTACGAGCAGTACTTC. Translated: CASTYQDYRSYEQYF.

In this sample, this clonotype turned up many times. This chain connects TRBV7-9 to TRBJ2-6; D assignment may be TRBD1 or TRBD2 (5 bases each). CDR1 and CDR2 (germline): SEHNR, FQNEAQ (reference sequence). Trimming cost V 1 base and J 3 bases, with 7 bases left between them. CDR3 length: 15 residues. CDR3: CASSLGGDGANVLTF. The CDR3 DNA follows: TGTGCCAGCAGCTTAGGAGGGGATGGGGCCAACGTCCTGACTTTC.

Ten or more counts support this clonotype. The chain carries TRBV20-1 and TRBJ1-2; D might be TRBD1 (5 bases). V was cut by 6 bases and J by 2 bases, with 13 bases left in between. The CDR3 is 13 residues long. Germline V gives CDR1 DFQATT, CDR2 SNEGSKA (reference sequence). The CDR3 bases are TGCAGTGCCGATACAGGAAACAACTATGGCTACACCTTC. It encodes CSADTGNNYGYTF.

This clonotype was counted many times. The chain carries TRBV20-1 and TRBJ2-7, with 9 bases lining up with TRBD2. Unmatched junction bases numbered 9, after V lost 5 bases and J lost 4 bases. The CDR3 runs 14 residues. Germline values: CDR1 DFQATT, CDR2 SNEGSKA (reference sequence). This CDR3 reads CSAGEASGKYEQYF. CDR3 coding DNA: TGCAGTGCTGGGGAGGCTAGCGGGAAGTACGAGCAGTACTTC.

The gene calls are TRBV7-9 and TRBJ1-6; no reliable D call. The germline V and J ends were trimmed by 5 bases and 0 bases, with 8 bases remaining between them. The CDR3 is 15 residues long. Germline CDR1 SEHNR, CDR2 FQNEAQ (reference sequence). CDR3 loop: CASSPSSSYNSPLHF. The CDR3, as DNA: TGTGCCAGCAGCCCGAGTAGCTCCTATAATTCACCCCTCCACTTT.

There are a few counts of this clonotype. The chain combines TRBV3-1 with TRBJ1-1; D is perhaps TRBD1 (5 bases). The CDR3 covers 14 residues. Germline CDR1 is LGHDT and CDR2 is YNNKEL (reference sequence). The ends were cut back, 1 base at V and 6 bases at J, with 12 bases in the middle. CDR3 residues: CASSQVEGASEAFF. CDR3 nucleotide sequence: TGTGCCAGCAGCCAAGTAGAAGGGGCCTCTGAAGCTTTCTTT.

This clonotype was observed at least ten times. The genes are TRBV7-2 and TRBJ2-3; D is unclear. Trimming stripped 1 base from V and 7 bases from J, with 15 bases between. This CDR3 spans 15 amino acids. The V gene's germline CDR1 is SGHTA and CDR2 FQGNSA. CDR3 sequence: CASSLGARRSHTQYF. In nucleotides, the CDR3 is TGTGCCAGCAGCTTAGGGGCCCGAAGAAGCCATACGCAGTATTTT.